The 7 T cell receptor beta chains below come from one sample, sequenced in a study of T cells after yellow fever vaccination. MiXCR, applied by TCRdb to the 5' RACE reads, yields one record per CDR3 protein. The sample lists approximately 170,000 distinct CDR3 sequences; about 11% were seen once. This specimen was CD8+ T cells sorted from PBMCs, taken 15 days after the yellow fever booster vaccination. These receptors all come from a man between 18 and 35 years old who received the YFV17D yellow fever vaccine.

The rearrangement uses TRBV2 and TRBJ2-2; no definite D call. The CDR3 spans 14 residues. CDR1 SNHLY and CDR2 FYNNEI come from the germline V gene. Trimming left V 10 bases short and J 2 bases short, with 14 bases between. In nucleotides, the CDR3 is TGTGCCACCCGAGATAGTCAAAACACCGGGGAGCTGTTTTTT. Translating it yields CATRDSQNTGELFF.

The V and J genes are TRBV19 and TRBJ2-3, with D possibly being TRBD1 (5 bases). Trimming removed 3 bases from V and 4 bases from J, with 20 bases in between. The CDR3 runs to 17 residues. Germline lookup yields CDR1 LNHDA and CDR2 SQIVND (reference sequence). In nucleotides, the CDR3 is TGTGCCAGTAGTATTAGGGCCAGGACAATAATACCAGATACGCAGTATTTT. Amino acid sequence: CASSIRARTIIPDTQYF.

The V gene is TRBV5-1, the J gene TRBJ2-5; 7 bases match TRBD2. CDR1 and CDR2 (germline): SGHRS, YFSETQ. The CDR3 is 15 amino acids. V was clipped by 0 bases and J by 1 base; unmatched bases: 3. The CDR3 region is CASSLGSSGQETQYF. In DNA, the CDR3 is TGCGCCAGCAGCTTGGGGTCTAGCGGCCAAGAGACCCAGTACTTC. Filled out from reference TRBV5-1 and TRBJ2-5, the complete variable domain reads KAGVTQTPRYLIKTRGQQVTLSCSPISGHRSVSWYQQTPGQGLQFLFEYFSETQRNKGNFPGRFSGRQFSNSRSEMNVSTLELGDSALYLCASSLGSSGQETQYFGPGTRLLVL.

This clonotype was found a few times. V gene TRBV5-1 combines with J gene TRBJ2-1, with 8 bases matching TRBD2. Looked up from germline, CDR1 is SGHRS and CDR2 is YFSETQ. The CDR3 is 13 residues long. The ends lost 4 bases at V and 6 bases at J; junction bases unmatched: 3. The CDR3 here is CASSRGTSNEQFF. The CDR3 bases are TGCGCCAGCAGCCGGGGGACTAGCAATGAGCAGTTCTTC.

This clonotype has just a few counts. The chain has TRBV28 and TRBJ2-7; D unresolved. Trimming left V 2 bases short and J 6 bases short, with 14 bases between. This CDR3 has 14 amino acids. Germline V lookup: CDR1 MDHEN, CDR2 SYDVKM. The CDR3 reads CASSLTTGRLEQYV. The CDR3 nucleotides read TGTGCCAGCAGTTTAACTACCGGCAGGCTCGAGCAGTACGTC.

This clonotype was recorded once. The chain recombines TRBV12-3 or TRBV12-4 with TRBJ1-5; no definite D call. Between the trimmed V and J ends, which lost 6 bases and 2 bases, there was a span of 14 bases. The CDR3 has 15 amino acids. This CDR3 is CASRLHGVGNQPQHF. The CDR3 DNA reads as TGTGCCAGCAGGCTCCACGGGGTTGGCAATCAGCCCCAGCATTTT.

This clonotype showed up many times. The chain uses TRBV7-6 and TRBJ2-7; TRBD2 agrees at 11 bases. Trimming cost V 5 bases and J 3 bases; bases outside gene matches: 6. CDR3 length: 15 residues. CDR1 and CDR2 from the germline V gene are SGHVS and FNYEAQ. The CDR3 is CASSPGTSGLYEQYF. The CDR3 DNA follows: TGTGCCAGCAGCCCAGGGACTAGCGGACTCTACGAGCAGTACTTC.